A selection of T cell receptor beta chains follows, all from one sample in a study of early T cells in non-severe SARS-CoV-2 infection. One entry per CDR3 protein results from TCRdb running MiXCR on the 5' RACE reads. The sample includes some 39,000 distinct CDR3 sequences, less than 8.5% seen only once; the top ten take more than 7.5%. Sequenced material: whole blood. Every receptor here comes from an adult who was a healthcare worker with PCR-confirmed SARS-CoV-2 infection or an uninfected control (not recorded which). Each CDR3 is given without its conserved first and last residue. The order of the fields is J gene, V gene, clone size, CDR3 protein. Some rows mark clone size as missing; the rest say once, few, many or name a class of expanded clone.

TRBJ1-2 | TRBV12-3/TRBV12-4 | few | ASSFSGQGHGYT
TRBJ2-5 | TRBV2 | many | ASIGIKETQY
TRBJ2-5 | TRBV6-2/TRBV6-3 | many | ASSYSLAAFQETQY
TRBJ1-2 | TRBV12-3/TRBV12-4 | many | ASSLSGRNYGYT
TRBJ2-3 | TRBV5-4 | - | ASSRGLAGSTDTQY
TRBJ1-3 | TRBV6-6 | many | ASSYMTAVSGNTIY
TRBJ2-1 | TRBV19 | few | ASSILLAGGVEQF
TRBJ2-3 | TRBV5-1 | - | ASSLGWRCTDTQY
TRBJ1-4 | TRBV7-9 | many | ASSFANWGSTNEKLF
TRBJ2-7 | TRBV6-2/TRBV6-3 | many | ASRTPSGTIFGQY
TRBJ1-5 | TRBV7-9 | - | ASSLMAGEHQPQH
TRBJ1-5 | TRBV12-3/TRBV12-4 | many | ASSLGGKIEEPQH
TRBJ2-1 | TRBV24-1 | - | ATSDPGTSGDNEQF
TRBJ2-3 | TRBV5-1 | many | ASSLDQGDTQY